What follows is one T cell receptor (beta chain) and its context. The target antigen is unknown. Stated treatment: roughly ten-day PBMC culture with coronavirus spike peptide pools or control peptides (ViraFEST assay). Per-well cultures of 1.5 million to 2 million PBMCs received around 10 IU/ml IL-2 and around 10 ug/ml peptide pools. The data originate from a study of vaccination and CD4 T cells after COVID-19. Study-level points and caveats: A median of around 90% of reactive clones, in convalescent patients, became evident only post-vaccination. The median count of SARS-CoV-2-reactive clonotypes rose from approximately 21 to 40, not significantly.

The CDR3 is made up of 14 amino acids. The V gene's germline CDR1 is LGHNA and CDR2 YNFKEQ. Trimming took off 2 bases at V and 3 bases at J, with 10 bases between the two ends. With the Oncomine TCR Beta short-read assay, DNA from cultured CD4+ T cells was sequenced. TCRdb re-called the PCR reads with MiXCR, one entry per CDR3 protein. The data contain about 13,000 distinct CDR3 sequences, 25% to 30% of them singletons. This TCR came from a human donor who received a COVID-19 vaccine. The chain couples TRBV4-2 to TRBJ2-5; D is ambiguous. Sequences were derived from CD4+ T cells from blood, cultured in vitro, sampled before SARS-CoV-2 vaccination. In DNA form, the CDR3 reads TGTGCCAGCAGCCAAAGTCAGATAGAAGAGACCCAGTACTTC. It codes for CASSQSQIEETQYF.